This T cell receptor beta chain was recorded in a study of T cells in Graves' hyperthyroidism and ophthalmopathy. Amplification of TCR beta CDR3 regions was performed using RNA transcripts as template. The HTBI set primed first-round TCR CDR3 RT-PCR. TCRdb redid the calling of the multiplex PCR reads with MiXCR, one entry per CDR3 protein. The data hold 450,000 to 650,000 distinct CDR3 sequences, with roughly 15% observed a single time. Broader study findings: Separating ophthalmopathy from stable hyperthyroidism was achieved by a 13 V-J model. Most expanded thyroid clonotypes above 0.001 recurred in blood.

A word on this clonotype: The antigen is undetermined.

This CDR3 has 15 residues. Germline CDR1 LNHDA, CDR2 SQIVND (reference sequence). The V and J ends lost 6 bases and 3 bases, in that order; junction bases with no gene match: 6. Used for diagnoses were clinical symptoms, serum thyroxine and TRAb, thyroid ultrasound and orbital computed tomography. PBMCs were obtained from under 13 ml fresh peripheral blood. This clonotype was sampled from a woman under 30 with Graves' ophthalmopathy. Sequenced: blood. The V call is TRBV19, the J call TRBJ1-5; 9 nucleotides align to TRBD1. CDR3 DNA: TGTGCCAGTAGGAGACAGGGGGGGAACAATCAGCCCCAGCATTTT. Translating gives CASRRQGGNNQPQHF. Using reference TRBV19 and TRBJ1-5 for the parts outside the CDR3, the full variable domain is DGGITQSPKYLFRKEGQNVTLSCEQNLNHDAMYWYRQDPGQGLRLIYYSQIVNDFQKGDIAEGYSVSREKKESFPLTVTSAQKNPTAFYLCASRRQGGNNQPQHFGDGTRLSIL.